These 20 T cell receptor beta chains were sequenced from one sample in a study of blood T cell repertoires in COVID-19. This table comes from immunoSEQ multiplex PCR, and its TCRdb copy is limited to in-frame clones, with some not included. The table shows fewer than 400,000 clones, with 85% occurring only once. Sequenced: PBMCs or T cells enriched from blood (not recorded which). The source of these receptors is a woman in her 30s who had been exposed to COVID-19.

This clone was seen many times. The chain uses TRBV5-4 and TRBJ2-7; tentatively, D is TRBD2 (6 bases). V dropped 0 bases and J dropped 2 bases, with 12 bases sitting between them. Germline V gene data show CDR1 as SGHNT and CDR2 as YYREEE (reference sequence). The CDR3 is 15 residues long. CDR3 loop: CASSLDRASAYEQYF. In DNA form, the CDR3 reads TGTGCCAGCAGCTTGGATAGGGCTAGCGCCTACGAGCAGTACTTC.

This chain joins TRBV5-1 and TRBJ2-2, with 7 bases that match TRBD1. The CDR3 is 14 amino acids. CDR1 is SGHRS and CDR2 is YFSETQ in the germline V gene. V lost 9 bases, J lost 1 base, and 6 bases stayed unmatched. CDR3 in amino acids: CATRRQGNTGELFF. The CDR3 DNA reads TGCGCCACCAGGCGACAGGGGAACACCGGGGAGCTGTTTTTT. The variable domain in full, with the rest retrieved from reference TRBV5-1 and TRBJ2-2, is KAGVTQTPRYLIKTRGQQVTLSCSPISGHRSVSWYQQTPGQGLQFLFEYFSETQRNKGNFPGRFSGRQFSNSRSEMNVSTLELGDSALYLCATRRQGNTGELFFGEGSRLTVL.

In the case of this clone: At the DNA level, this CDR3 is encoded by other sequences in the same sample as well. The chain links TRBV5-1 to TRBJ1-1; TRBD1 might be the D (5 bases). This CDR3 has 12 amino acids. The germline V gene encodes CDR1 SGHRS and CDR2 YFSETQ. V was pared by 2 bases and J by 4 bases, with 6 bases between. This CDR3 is CASSFRGTEAFF. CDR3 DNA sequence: TGCGCCAGCAGCTTTAGGGGCACTGAAGCTTTCTTT.

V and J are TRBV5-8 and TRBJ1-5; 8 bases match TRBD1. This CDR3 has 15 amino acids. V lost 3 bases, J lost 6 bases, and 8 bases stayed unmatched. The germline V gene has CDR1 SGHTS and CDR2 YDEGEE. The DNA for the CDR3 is TGTGCCAGCAGCTCCCGGGTCCAGGGGGCTCAGCCCCAGCATTTT. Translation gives CASSSRVQGAQPQHF.

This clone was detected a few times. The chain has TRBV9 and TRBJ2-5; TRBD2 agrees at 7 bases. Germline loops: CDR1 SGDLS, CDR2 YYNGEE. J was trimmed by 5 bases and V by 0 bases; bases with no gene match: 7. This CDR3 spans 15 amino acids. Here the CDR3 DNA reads TGTGCCAGCAGCGTAGTGGCGGGAGAGTTTGAGACCCAGTACTTC. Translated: CASSVVAGEFETQYF.

The CDR3, as DNA: TGTGCCACCAGTGATCCCTGGACAGCAGGAGGCTACACCTTC. Translation: CATSDPWTAGGYTF. The V gene is TRBV24-1, the J gene TRBJ1-2; D might be TRBD1 (6 bases). The CDR3 consists of 14 residues. CDR1 KGHDR and CDR2 SFDVKD come from the germline V gene. The ends were cut back, 3 bases at V and 8 bases at J, with 15 bases in the middle.

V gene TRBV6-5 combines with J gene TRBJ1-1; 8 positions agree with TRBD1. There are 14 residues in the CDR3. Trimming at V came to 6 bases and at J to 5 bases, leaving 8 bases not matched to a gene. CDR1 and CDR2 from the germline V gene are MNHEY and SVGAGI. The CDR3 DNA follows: TGTGCCAGCAGGGCCGGACAGGGAAGGACTGAAGCTTTCTTT. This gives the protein CASRAGQGRTEAFF.

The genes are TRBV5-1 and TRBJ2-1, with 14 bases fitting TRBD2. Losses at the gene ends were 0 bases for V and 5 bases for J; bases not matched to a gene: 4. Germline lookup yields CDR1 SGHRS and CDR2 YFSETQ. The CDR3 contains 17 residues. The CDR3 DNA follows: TGCGCCAGCAGCTTGGCCCAGGGACTAGCGGGAGACAATGAGCAGTTCTTC. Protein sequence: CASSLAQGLAGDNEQFF.

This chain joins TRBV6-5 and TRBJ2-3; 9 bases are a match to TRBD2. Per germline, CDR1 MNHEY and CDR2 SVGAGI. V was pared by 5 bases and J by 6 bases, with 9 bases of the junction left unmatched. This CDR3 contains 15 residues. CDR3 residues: CASSRLAGLYDTQYF. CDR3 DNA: TGTGCCAGCAGTCGGCTAGCGGGACTGTACGATACGCAGTATTTT.

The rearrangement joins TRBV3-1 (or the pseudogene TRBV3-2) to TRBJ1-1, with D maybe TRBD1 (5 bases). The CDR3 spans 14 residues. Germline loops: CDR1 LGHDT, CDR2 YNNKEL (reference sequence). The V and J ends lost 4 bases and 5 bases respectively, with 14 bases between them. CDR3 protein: CASSPGLRGTEAFF. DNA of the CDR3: TGTGCCAGCAGCCCCGGACTCCGGGGGACTGAAGCTTTCTTT.

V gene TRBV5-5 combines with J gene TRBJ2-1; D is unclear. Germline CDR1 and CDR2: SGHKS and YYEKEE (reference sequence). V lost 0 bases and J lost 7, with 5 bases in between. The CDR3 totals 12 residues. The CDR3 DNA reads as TGTGCCAGCAGCTTGGCCCAAAATGAGCAGTTCTTC. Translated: CASSLAQNEQFF.

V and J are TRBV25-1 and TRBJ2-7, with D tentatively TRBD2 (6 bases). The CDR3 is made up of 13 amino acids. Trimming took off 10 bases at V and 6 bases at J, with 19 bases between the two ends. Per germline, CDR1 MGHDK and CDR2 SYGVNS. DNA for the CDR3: TGTGCCACCCGTGGGGCCGGGAGAAGCGAGCAGTACTTC. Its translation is CATRGAGRSEQYF.

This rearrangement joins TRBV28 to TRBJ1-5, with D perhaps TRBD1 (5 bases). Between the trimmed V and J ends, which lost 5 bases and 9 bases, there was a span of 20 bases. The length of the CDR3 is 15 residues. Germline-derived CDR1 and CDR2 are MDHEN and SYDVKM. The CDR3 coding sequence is TGTGCCAGCAGTCCCCATGACAGCCGGTTAGGGCCCCAGCATTTT. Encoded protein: CASSPHDSRLGPQHF. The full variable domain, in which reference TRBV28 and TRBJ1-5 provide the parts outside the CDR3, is DVKVTQSSRYLVKRTGEKVFLECVQDMDHENMFWYRQDPGLGLRLIYFSYDVKMKEKGDIPEGYSVSREKKERFSLILESASTNQTSMYLCASSPHDSRLGPQHFGDGTRLSIL.

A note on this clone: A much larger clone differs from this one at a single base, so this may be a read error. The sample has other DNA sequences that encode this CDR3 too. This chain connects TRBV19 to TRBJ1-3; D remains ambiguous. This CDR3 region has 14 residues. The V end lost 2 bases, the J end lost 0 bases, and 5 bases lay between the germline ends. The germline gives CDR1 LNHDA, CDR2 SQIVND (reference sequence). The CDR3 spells CASSIQDSGNTIYF. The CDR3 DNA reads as TGTGCCAGTAGTATACAGGACTCTGGAAACACCATATATTTT.

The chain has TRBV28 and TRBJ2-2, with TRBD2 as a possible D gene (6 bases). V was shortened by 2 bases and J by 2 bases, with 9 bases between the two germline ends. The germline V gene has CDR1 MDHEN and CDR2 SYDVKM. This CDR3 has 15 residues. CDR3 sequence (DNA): TGTGCCAGCAGTTTAAGGGCGGGAAACACCGGGGAGCTGTTTTTT. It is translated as CASSLRAGNTGELFF. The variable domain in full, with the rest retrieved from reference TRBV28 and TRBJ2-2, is DVKVTQSSRYLVKRTGEKVFLECVQDMDHENMFWYRQDPGLGLRLIYFSYDVKMKEKGDIPEGYSVSREKKERFSLILESASTNQTSMYLCASSLRAGNTGELFFGEGSRLTVL.

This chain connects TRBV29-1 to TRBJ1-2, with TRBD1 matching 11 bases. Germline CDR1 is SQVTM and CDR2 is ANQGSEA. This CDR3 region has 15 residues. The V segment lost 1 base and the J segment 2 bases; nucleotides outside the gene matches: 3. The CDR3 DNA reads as TGCAGCGTTGAAGGAGGGACAGGGGGGAACTATGGCTACACCTTC. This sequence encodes CSVEGGTGGNYGYTF.

This chain's CDR3 is CASSLRDRERTF. In DNA form, the CDR3 reads TGTGCCAGCAGTCTCCGGGACAGGGAGCGCACCTTC. This chain uses TRBV12-3 or TRBV12-4 with TRBJ1-2, with 9 bases that match TRBD1. After removal of 5 bases from V and 13 bases from J, the junction contained 8 bases not matched to a gene. This CDR3 is built from 12 residues.

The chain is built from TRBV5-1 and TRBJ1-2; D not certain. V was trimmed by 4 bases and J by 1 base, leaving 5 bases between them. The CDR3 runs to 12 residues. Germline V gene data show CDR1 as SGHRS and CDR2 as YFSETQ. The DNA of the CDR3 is TGCGCCAGCAGCCTCTATAACTATGGCTACACCTTC. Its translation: CASSLYNYGYTF.

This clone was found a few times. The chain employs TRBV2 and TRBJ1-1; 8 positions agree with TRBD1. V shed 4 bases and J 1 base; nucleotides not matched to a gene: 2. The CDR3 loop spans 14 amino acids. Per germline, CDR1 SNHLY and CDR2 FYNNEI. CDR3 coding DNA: TGTGCCAGCAGTGGACAGGGGACGAACACTGAAGCTTTCTTT. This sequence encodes CASSGQGTNTEAFF.

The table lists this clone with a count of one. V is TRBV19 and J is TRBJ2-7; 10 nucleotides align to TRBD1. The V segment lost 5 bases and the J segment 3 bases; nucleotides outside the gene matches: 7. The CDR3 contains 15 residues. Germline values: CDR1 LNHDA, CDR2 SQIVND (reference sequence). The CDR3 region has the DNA TGTGCCAGTAGTGACCCCGGGACAGGGGTCTACGAGCAGTACTTC. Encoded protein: CASSDPGTGVYEQYF.